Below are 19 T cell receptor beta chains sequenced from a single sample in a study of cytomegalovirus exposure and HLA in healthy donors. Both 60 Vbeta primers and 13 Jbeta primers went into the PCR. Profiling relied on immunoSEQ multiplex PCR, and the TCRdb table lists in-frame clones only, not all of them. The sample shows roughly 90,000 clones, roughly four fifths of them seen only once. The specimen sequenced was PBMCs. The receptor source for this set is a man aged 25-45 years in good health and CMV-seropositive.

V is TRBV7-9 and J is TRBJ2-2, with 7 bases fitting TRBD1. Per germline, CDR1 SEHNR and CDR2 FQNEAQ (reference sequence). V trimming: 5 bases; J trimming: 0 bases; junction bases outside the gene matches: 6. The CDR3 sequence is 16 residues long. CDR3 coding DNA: TGTGCCAGCAGCCAGACCGGGACAGCGAACACCGGGGAGCTGTTTTTT. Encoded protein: CASSQTGTANTGELFF.

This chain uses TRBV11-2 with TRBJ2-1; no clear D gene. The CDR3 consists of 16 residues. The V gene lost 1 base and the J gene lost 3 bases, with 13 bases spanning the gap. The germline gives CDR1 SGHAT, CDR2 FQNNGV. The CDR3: CASSLAERAHYNEQFF. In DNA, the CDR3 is TGTGCCAGCAGCTTAGCGGAGCGAGCCCACTACAATGAGCAGTTCTTC. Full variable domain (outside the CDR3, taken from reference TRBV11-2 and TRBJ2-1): EAGVAQSPRYKIIEKRQSVAFWCNPISGHATLYWYQQILGQGPKLLIQFQNNGVVDDSQLPKDRFSAERLKGVDSTLKIQPAKLEDSAVYLCASSLAERAHYNEQFFGPGTRLTVL.

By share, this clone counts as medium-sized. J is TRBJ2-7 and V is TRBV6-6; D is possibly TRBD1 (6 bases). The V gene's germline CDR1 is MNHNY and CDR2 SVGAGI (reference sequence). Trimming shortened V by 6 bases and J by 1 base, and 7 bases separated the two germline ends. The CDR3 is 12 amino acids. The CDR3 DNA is TGTGCCAGCAGCCAGGGGTCCTACGAGCAGTACTTC. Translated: CASSQGSYEQYF.

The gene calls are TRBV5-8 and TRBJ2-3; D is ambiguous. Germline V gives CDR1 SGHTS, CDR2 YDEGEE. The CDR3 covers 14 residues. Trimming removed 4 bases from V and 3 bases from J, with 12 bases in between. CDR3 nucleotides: TGTGCCAGCAGCCCGTTGGGCTGGACAGATACGCAGTATTTT. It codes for CASSPLGWTDTQYF.

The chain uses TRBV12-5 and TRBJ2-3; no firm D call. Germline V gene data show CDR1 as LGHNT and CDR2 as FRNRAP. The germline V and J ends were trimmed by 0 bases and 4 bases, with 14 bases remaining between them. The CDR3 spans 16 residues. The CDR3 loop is CASGLVMGNHADTQYF. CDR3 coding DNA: TGTGCTAGTGGTTTGGTCATGGGCAATCATGCAGATACGCAGTATTTT.

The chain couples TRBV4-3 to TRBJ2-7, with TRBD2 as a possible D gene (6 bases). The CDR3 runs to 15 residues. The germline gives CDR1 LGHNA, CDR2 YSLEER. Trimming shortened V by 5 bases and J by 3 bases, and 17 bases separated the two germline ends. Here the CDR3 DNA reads TGCGCCAGCAGCTTGGGGACTTCGGAACTCTACGAGCAGTACTTC. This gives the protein CASSLGTSELYEQYF.

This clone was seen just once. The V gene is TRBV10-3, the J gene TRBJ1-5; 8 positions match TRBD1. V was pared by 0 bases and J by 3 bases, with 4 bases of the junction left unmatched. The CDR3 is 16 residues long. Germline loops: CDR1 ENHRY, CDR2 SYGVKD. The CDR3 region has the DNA TGTGCCATCAGTGAGTCTCAGGGGGCCCCCAATCAGCCCCAGCATTTT. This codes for CAISESQGAPNQPQHF.

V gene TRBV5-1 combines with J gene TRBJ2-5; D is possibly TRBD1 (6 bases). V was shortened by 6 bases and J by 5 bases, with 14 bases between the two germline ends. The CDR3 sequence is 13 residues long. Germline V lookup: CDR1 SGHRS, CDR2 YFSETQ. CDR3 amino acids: CASTQGLPETQYF. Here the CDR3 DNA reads TGCGCCAGCACCCAGGGGCTCCCCGAGACCCAGTACTTC.

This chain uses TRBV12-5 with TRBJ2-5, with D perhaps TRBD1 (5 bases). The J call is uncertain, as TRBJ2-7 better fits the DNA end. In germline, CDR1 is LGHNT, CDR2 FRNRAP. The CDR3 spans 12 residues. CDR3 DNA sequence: TGTGCTAGTGGTTTGCCAGGGAACGAGCAGTACTTC. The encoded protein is CASGLPGNEQYF.

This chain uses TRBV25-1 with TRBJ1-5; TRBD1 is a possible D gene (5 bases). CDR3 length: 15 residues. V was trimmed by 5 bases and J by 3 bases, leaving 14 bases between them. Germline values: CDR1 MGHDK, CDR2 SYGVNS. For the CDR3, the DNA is TGTGCCAGCAGTCCCCCCGGGGGTCTCAATCAGCCCCAGCATTTT. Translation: CASSPPGGLNQPQHF.

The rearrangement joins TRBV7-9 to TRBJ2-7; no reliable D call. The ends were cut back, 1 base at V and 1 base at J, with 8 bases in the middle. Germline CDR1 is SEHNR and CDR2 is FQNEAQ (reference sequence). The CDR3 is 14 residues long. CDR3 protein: CASSLGLVSYEQYF. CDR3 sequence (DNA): TGTGCCAGCAGCTTAGGGCTAGTTTCCTACGAGCAGTACTTC.

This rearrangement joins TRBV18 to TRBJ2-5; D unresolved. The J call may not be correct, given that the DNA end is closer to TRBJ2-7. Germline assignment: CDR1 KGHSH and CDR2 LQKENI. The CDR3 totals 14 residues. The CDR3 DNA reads TGTGCCAGCTCACCCAACCTCCAGGCCTACGAGCAGTACTTC. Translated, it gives CASSPNLQAYEQYF.

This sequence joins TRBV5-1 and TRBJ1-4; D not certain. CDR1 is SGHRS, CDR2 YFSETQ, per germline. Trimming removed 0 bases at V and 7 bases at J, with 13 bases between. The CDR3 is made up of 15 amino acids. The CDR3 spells CASSLGGDRGEKLFF. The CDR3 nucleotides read TGCGCCAGCAGCTTGGGGGGAGATCGAGGTGAAAAACTGTTTTTT.

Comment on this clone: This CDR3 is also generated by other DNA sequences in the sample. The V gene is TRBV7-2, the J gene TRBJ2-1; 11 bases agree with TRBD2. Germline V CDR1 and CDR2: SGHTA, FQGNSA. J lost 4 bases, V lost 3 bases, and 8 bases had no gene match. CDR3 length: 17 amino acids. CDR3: CASSFSGRAGFYNEQFF. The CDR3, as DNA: TGTGCCAGCAGCTTTAGCGGGAGGGCCGGTTTTTACAATGAGCAGTTCTTC.

As DNA, the CDR3 is TGCAGCGTTAAGGGGGGGTCGGGCACTGAAGCTTTCTTT. It is translated as CSVKGGSGTEAFF. J is TRBJ1-1 and V is TRBV29-1, with a tentative D call TRBD1 (6 bases). CDR3 size: 13 residues. Trimming stripped 5 bases from V and 4 bases from J, with 14 bases between. Germline CDR1 reads SQVTM; CDR2 reads ANQGSEA.

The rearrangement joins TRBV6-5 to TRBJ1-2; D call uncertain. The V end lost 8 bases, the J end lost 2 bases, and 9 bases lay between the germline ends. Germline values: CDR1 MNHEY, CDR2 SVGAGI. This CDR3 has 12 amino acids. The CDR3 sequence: CASARFNYGYTF. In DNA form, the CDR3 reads TGTGCCAGCGCTAGATTCAACTATGGCTACACCTTC.

CDR3 in amino acids: CASSLGVGASGVAQYF. The CDR3 nucleotides read TGCGCCAGCAGCTTGGGAGTAGGGGCCTCGGGGGTGGCCCAGTACTTC. The rearrangement links TRBV5-1 to TRBJ2-5, with a tentative D call TRBD2 (6 bases). Germline CDR1 and CDR2: SGHRS and YFSETQ. This CDR3 has 16 residues. Trimming removed 0 bases from V and 9 bases from J, with 21 bases in between.

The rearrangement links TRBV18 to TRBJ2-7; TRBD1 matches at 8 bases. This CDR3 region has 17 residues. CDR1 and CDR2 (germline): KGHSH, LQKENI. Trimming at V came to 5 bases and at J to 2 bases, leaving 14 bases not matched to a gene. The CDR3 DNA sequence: TGTGCCAGCTCAACCACATACCCGGGACAGGAGGCCTACGAGCAGTACTTC. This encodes CASSTTYPGQEAYEQYF.

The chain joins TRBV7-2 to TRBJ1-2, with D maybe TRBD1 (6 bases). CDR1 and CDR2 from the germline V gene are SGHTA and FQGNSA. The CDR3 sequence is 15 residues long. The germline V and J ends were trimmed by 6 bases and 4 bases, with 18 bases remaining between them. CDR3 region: CASRRGAATSYGYTF. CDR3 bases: TGTGCCAGCAGGCGGGGGGCAGCAACCTCCTATGGCTACACCTTC.